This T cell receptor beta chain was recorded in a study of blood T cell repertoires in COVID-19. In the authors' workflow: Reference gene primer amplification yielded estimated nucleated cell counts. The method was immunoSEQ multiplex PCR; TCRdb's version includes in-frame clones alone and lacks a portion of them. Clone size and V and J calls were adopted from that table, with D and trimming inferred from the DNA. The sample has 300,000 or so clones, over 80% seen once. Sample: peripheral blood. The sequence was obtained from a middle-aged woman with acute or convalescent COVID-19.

The CDR3 is CASRAPGTGGMNTEAFF. In nucleotides, the CDR3 is TGCGCCAGCAGAGCTCCGGGGACAGGGGGCATGAACACTGAAGCTTTCTTT. The chain recombines TRBV5-1 with TRBJ1-1; 12 bases are shared with TRBD1. The CDR3 is 17 amino acids. Germline CDR1 is SGHRS and CDR2 is YFSETQ. The junction had 8 bases not matched to a gene; V was cut back by 5 bases and J by 0 bases.